Given below is one T cell receptor (beta chain) in context. This entry comes from a study of blood T cell repertoires in COVID-19. On the study more broadly: T cells, B-cell-depleted T cells, or PBMCs provided the cDNA or gDNA that served as material.

The V gene's germline CDR1 is MNHNY and CDR2 SVGAGI (reference sequence). The CDR3 length is 15 residues. The germline V and J ends were trimmed by 2 bases and 6 bases, with 14 bases remaining between them. Recovery meant two consecutive negative NP/OP PCR tests, professional clearance, or resolved symptoms. Profiled with immunoSEQ multiplex PCR; TCRdb holds only in-frame clones, not every one. The table has approximately 200,000 clones, roughly 83% seen once. V gene TRBV6-6 combines with J gene TRBJ2-1, with a tentative D call TRBD2 (6 bases). The clonotype was recovered from a woman in her 30s who had recovered from COVID-19. The sample consisted of PBMCs or T cells enriched from blood (not recorded which). The chain's CDR3 is CASSYRAGRFNEQFF. The DNA for the CDR3 is TGTGCCAGCAGTTACAGGGCGGGAAGGTTCAATGAGCAGTTCTTC.